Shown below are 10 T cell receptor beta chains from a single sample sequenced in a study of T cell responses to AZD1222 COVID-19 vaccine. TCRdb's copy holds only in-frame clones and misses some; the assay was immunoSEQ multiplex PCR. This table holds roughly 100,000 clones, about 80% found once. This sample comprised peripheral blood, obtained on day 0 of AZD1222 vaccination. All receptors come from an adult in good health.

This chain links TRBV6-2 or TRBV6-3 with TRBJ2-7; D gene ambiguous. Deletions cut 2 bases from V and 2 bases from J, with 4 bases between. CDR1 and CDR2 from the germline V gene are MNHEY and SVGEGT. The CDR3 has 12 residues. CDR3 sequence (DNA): TGTGCCAGCAGTTACCCCACCTACGAGCAGTACTTC. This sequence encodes CASSYPTYEQYF.

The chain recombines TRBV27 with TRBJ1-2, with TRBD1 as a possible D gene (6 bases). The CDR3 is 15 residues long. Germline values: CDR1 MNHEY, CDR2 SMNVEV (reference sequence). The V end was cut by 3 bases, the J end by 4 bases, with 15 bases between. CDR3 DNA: TGTGCCAGCAGTTTCAAGGCAGGGGTACCCTATGGCTACACCTTC. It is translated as CASSFKAGVPYGYTF.

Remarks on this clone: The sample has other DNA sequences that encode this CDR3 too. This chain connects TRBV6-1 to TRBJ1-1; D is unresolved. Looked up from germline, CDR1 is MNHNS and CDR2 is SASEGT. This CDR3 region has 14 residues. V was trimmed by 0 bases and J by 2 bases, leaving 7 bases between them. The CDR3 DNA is TGTGCCAGCAGTGAAGCCGGCAGAAACACTGAAGCTTTCTTT. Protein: CASSEAGRNTEAFF.

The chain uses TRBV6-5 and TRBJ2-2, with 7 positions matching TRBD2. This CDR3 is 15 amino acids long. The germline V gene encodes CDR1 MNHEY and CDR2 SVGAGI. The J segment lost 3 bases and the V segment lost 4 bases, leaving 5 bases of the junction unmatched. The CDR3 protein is CASSSGTIYTGELFF. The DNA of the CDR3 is TGTGCCAGCAGTTCCGGGACTATTTACACCGGGGAGCTGTTTTTT.

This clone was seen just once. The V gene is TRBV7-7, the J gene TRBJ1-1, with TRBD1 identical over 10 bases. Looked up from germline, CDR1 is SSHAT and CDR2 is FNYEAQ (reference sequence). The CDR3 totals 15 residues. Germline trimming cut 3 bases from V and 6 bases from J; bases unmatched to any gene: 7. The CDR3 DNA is TGTGCCAGCAGCTTCCCGGACAGGGGGGTCCCTGAAGCTTTCTTT. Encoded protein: CASSFPDRGVPEAFF.

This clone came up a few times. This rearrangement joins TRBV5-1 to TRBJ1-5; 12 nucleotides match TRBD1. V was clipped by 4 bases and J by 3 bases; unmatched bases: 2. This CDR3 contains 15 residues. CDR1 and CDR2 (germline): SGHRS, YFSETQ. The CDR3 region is CASSQGQGANQPQHF. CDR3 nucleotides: TGCGCCAGCAGCCAGGGACAGGGGGCCAATCAGCCCCAGCATTTT.

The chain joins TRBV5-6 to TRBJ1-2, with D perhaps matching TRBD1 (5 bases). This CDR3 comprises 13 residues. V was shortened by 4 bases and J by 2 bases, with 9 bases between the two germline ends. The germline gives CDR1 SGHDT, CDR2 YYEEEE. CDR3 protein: CASSPGPNYGYTF. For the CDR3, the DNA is TGTGCCAGCAGCCCGGGACCCAACTATGGCTACACCTTC.

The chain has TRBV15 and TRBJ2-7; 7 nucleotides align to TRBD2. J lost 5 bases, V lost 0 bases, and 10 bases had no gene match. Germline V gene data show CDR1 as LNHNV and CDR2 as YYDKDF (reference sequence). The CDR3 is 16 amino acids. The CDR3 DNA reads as TGTGCCACCAGCAGAGATGTAAGCGGGGTTGTTGACGAGCAGTACTTC. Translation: CATSRDVSGVVDEQYF.

The CDR3 loop is CASSRPRQGTASNYGYTF. The DNA of the CDR3 is TGTGCCAGCAGCCGCCCAAGACAGGGGACCGCCAGTAACTATGGCTACACCTTC. V gene TRBV5-4 combines with J gene TRBJ1-2; 8 bases match TRBD1. The CDR3 totals 18 residues. CDR1 is SGHNT, CDR2 YYREEE, per germline (reference sequence). V dropped 4 bases and J dropped 1; count of bases not matched to a gene: 15. Combining the CDR3 with reference TRBV5-4 and TRBJ1-2 gives the whole variable domain ETGVTQSPTHLIKTRGQQVTLRCSSQSGHNTVSWYQQALGQGPQFIFQYYREEENGRGNFPPRFSGLQFPNYSSELNVNALELDDSALYLCASSRPRQGTASNYGYTFGSGTRLTVV.

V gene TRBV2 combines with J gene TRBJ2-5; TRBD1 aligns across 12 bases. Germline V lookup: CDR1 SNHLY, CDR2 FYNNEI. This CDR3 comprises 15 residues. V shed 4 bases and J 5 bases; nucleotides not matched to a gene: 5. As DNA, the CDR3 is TGTGCCAGCAGTGGAGGGACAGGGGGCGGGGAGACCCAGTACTTC. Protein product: CASSGGTGGGETQYF.